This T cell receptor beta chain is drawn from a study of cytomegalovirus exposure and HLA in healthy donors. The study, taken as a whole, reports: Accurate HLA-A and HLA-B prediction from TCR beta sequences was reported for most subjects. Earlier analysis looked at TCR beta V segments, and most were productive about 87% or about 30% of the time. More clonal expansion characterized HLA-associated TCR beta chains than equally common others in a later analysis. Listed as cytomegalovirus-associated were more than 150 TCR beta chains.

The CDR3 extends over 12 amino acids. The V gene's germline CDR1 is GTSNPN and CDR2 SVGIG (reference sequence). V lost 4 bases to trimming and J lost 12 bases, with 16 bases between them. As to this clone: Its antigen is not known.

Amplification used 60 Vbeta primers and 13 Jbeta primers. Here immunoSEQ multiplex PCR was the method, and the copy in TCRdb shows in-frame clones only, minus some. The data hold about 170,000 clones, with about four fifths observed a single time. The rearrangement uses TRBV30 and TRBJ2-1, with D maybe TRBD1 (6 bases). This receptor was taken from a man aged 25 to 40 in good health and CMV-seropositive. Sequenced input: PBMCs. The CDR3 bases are TGTGCCTGGAATTCCAGGGGAGAGAGGCAGTTCTTC. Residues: CAWNSRGERQFF.